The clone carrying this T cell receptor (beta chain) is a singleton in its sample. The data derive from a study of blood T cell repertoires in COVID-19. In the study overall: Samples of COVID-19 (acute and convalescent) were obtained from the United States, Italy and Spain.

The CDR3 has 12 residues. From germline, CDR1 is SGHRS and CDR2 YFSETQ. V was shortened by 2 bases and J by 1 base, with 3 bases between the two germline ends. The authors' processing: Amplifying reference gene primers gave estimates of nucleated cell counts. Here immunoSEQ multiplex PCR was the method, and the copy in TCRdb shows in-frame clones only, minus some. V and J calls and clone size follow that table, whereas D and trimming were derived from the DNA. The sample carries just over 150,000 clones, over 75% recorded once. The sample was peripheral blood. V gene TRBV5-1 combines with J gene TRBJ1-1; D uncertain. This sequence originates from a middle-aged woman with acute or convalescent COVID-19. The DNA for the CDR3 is TGCGCCAGCAGCTTCTCGAACACTGAAGCTTTCTTT. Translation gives CASSFSNTEAFF.